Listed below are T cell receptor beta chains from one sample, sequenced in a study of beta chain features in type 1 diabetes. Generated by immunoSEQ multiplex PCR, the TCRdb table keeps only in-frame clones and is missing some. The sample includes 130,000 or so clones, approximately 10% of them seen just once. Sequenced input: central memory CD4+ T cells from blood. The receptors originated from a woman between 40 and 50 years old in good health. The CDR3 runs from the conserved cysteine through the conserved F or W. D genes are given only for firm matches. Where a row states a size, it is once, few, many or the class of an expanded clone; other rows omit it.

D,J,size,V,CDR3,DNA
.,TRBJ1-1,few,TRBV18,CASSPVSGVGNTEAFF,TGTGCCAGCTCACCAGTCTCCGGGGTCGGGAACACTGAAGCTTTCTTT
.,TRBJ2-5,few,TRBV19,CASGTGLLGTQYF,TGTGCCAGCGGGACGGGACTCCTAGGGACCCAGTACTTC
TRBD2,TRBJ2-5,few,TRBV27,CASSPRTSGRGAETQYF,TGTGCCAGCAGTCCCCGGACTAGCGGGCGGGGAGCGGAGACCCAGTACTTC
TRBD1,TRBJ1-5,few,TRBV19,CASRTGEQPQHF,TGTGCCAGTAGAACAGGGGAGCAGCCCCAGCATTTT
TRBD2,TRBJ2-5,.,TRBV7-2,CASSSGLAGLETQYF,TGTGCCAGCAGCTCCGGTCTAGCGGGGTTGGAGACCCAGTACTTC
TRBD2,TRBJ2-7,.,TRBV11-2,CASSSPRRGLAGRYEQYF,TGTGCCAGCAGCTCCCCCAGACGGGGACTAGCGGGTCGTTACGAGCAGTACTTC
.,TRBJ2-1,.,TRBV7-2,CASSAPGGRGEQFF,TGTGCCAGCAGCGCCCCCGGCGGCCGGGGGGAGCAGTTCTTC
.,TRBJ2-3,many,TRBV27,CASSPRTTVDTQYF,TGTGCCAGCAGTCCTCGGACTACCGTAGATACGCAGTATTTT
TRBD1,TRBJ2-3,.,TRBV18,CASSPPGGDTQYF,TGTGCCAGCTCACCTCCAGGGGGAGATACGCAGTATTTT
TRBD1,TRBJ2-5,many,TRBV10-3,CAISVAQGAGETQYF,TGTGCCATCAGTGTCGCTCAGGGGGCGGGAGAGACCCAGTACTTC
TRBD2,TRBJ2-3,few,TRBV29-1,CSSLTSGGSDTQYF,TGCAGCTCTTTGACTAGCGGGGGTTCAGATACGCAGTATTTT
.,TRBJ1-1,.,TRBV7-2,CASSSQVNTEAFF,TGTGCCAGCAGCTCCCAGGTAAACACTGAAGCTTTCTTT
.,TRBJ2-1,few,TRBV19,CASELLNEQFF,TGTGCCAGCGAGCTTCTCAATGAGCAGTTCTTC
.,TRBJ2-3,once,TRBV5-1,CASSSLQVTVLTDTQYF,TGCGCCAGCAGCTCCCTACAGGTAACGGTCCTCACAGATACGCAGTATTTT
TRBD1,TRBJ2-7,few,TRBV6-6,CASNGQGFEQYF,TGTGCCAGCAATGGACAGGGGTTCGAGCAGTACTTC
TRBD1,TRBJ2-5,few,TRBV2,CASSITGASGETQYF,TGTGCCAGCAGTATTACAGGGGCGAGTGGGGAGACCCAGTACTTC
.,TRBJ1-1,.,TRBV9,CASRVYGNTEAFF,TGTGCCAGCAGGGTTTACGGGAACACTGAAGCTTTCTTT
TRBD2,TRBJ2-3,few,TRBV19,CASSTRLAGESTDTQYF,TGTGCCAGTAGTACCCGACTAGCGGGGGAGAGCACAGATACGCAGTATTTT
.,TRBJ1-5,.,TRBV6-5,CASSYSGGEGQPQHF,TGTGCCAGCAGTTACTCGGGCGGGGAGGGTCAGCCCCAGCATTTT
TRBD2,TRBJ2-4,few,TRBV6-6,CASSRSGAKNIQYF,TGTGCCAGCAGCCGTAGCGGGGCCAAAAACATTCAGTACTTC
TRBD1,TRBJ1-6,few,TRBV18,CASSRTRQGSSYNSPLHF,TGTGCCAGCTCCCGAACAAGACAGGGTAGCTCCTATAATTCACCCCTCCACTTT
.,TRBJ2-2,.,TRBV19,CASTQTNTGELFF,TGTGCCAGTACACAGACGAACACCGGGGAGCTGTTTTTT
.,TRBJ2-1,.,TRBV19,CASSPGYLLDEQFF,TGTGCCAGTAGTCCGGGATACCTTTTGGATGAGCAGTTCTTC
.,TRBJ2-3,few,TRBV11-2,CASSFTGFGTDTQYF,TGTGCCAGCAGCTTTACTGGTTTTGGCACAGATACGCAGTATTTT
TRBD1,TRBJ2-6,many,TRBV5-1,CASSLSGTGYSGANVLTF,TGCGCCAGCAGCTTGTCGGGGACAGGTTACTCTGGGGCCAACGTCCTGACTTTC
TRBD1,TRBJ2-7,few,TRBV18,CASSPGQGFSYEQYF,TGTGCCAGCTCACCGGGACAGGGGTTCTCCTACGAGCAGTACTTC
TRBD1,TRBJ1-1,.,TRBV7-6,CASSLEGQRSF,TGTGCCAGCAGCTTAGAGGGACAGCGATCATTT
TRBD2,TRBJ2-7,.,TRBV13,CASSPGTSDTYEQYF,TGTGCCAGCAGCCCCGGGACTAGCGACACCTACGAGCAGTACTTC
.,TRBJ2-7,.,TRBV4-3,CASSQDGVPAEQYF,TGCGCCAGCAGCCAAGATGGAGTGCCAGCCGAGCAGTACTTC
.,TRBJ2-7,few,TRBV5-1,CASSLAGQSYEQYF,TGCGCCAGCAGCTTGGCCGGACAGAGCTACGAGCAGTACTTC
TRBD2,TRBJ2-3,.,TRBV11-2,CASSFGLAGGTDTQYF,TGTGCCAGCAGCTTTGGCCTAGCGGGGGGCACAGATACGCAGTATTTT
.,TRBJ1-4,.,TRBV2,CASIIRGTNEKLFF,TGTGCCAGCATCATCAGGGGCACTAATGAAAAACTGTTTTTT
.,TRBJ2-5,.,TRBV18,CASSPPPGGETQYF,TGTGCCAGCTCACCACCCCCCGGGGGAGAGACCCAGTACTTC
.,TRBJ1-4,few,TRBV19,CASSSGRTASNEKLFF,TGTGCCAGTAGCTCAGGGCGTACGGCGAGTAATGAAAAACTGTTTTTT
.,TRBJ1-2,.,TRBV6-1,CASSSGWTYGYTF,TGTGCCAGCAGCTCAGGGTGGACCTATGGCTACACCTTC
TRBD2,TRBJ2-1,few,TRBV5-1,CASSLASLAGSYNEQFF,TGCGCCAGCAGCTTGGCCTCGCTAGCGGGCTCCTACAATGAGCAGTTCTTC
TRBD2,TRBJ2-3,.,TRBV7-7,CASSLGASGPSTDTQYF,TGTGCTAGCAGCTTAGGAGCTAGCGGTCCTAGCACAGATACGCAGTATTTT
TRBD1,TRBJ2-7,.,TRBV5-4,CASSLPGDRREQYF,TGTGCCAGCAGCTTGCCCGGGGACAGGAGGGAGCAGTACTTC
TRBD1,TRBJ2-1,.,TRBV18,CASSPPNTQGAEQFF,TGTGCCAGCTCACCACCGAATACACAGGGGGCTGAGCAGTTCTTC
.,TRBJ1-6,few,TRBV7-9,CASSLGQGMPGNSPLHF,TGTGCCAGCAGCTTAGGGCAGGGGATGCCCGGTAATTCACCCCTCCACTTT
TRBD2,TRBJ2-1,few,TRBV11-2,CASTSGGNSYNEQFF,TGTGCCAGCACGAGCGGGGGGAACTCCTACAATGAGCAGTTCTTC
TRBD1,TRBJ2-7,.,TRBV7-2,CASSPPPGTASYEQYF,TGTGCCAGCAGCCCCCCTCCCGGGACAGCTTCTTACGAGCAGTACTTC
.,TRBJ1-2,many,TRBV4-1,CASSQGGSGRTNYGYTF,TGCGCCAGCAGCCAAGGGGGTTCGGGGAGAACCAACTATGGCTACACCTTC
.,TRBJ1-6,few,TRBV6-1,CASTLTQGNASPLHF,TGTGCCAGCACCTTGACGCAGGGGAACGCTTCACCCCTCCACTTT
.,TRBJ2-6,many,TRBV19,CASSMGSRSGANVLTF,TGTGCCAGTAGTATGGGTAGCCGCTCTGGGGCCAACGTCCTGACTTTC
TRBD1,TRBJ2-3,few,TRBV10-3,CAISPGTGRDTQYF,TGTGCCATTAGTCCCGGGACAGGGAGGGATACGCAGTATTTT
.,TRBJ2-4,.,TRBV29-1,CSVEEGAQSKNIQYF,TGCAGCGTTGAAGAGGGGGCACAGTCCAAAAACATTCAGTACTTC